The following is a TCR beta chain sequence with its context. The target antigen is unknown. The sequenced cases were selected for having the highest brain T cell transcript signatures. These data belong to a study of brain T cells in children with intractable seizures. The repertoire was sequenced with immunoSEQ multiplex PCR; TCRdb's copy has only in-frame clones and lacks some. The data hold fewer than 150,000 clones, with 90% to 95% observed a single time. Points from the study as a whole: HCMV serostatus was not known, and viral specificity came from CDR3 similarity only. Clones missing pre-surgery may reflect undersampling of that blood sample.

The CDR3 has 16 amino acids. CDR1 and CDR2 (germline): MNHEY, SMNVEV (reference sequence). The V and J ends lost 6 bases and 1 base respectively, with 18 bases between them. This receptor was taken from a boy younger than two with hemimegalencephaly and intractable seizures. The chain links TRBV27 to TRBJ1-1, with D possibly TRBD1 on 5 matching bases. The sample consisted of peripheral blood, taken at surgery. CDR3 amino acids: CASRRDGHPTNTEAFF. The CDR3 DNA reads TGTGCCAGCAGGAGGGACGGCCATCCAACGAACACTGAAGCTTTCTTT.